The present TCR beta chain was sequenced within a study of tumor-infiltrating lymphocytes in primary liver carcinoma. Study-level results: Tumors and blood were compared for top-250-clone fraction, and tumors had the significantly higher value (p = 0.039).

cDNA specific to TCR beta was made from 500 ng of total RNA, with a constant-region primer employed for priming. Amplification in three nested multiplex PCR rounds with slightly modified ARM-PCR gave rise to TCR beta libraries. TCRdb itself ran the multiplex PCR reads through MiXCR, one entry per CDR3 protein. The sample comprises about 43,000 distinct CDR3 sequences, over 70% of which are singletons, and about 18% rests with the top ten. DNA and RNA were both co-extracted from 20-30 mg of bulk tissue that had not been sorted. Every patient had chronic HBV infection and was treatment-naive. All tumor samples contained more than 90% viable tumor cells. This clonotype was observed a single time. What it recognizes is unknown. The sample consisted of liver tumor tissue from sampling region 2. Subset: tumor region T2, inferior pole. The TCR comes from a man in his forties or fifties with primary liver carcinoma and hepatitis B virus infection.

The DNA for the CDR3 is TGCGCCAGCAGCCAAGTACAACCCATCGATAATTCACCCCTCCACTTT. This sequence encodes CASSQVQPIDNSPLHF. The rearrangement uses TRBV4-3 and TRBJ1-6; D gene unclear. Germline CDR1 reads LGHNA; CDR2 reads YSLEER. The CDR3 consists of 16 residues. V lost 1 base and J lost 5, with 12 bases in between.